This is a list of T cell receptor beta chains from one sample in a study of T cell repertoires in cytomegalovirus infection. TCRdb fed the reads into MiXCR, producing one record per CDR3 protein. Of 110,000 to 150,000 distinct CDR3 sequences in the sample, around 32% are singletons; the top ten hold roughly 47%. These receptors lack a known antigen. Sample: CD8+ T cells from cultured PBMCs, taken from culture after CMV antigen stimulation. The receptors here all came from a human donor in good health (CMV status not recorded). Some clones in this sample may be carry-over from other donors' samples. Each CDR3 is given with its conserved first and last residue. D genes are given only for firm matches. Not all rows give a size; the values are once, few, many and, for expanded clones, a class.

j_call	clone_size	v_call	d_call	cdr3_aa	cdr3_nt
TRBJ1-2	.	TRBV28	.	CASSSSLEEYYGYTF	TGTGCCAGCAGTTCCTCCCTGGAGGAATACTATGGCTACACCTTC
TRBJ2-2	many	TRBV9	.	CASSPGLATGELFF	TGTGCCAGCAGCCCGGGGCTAGCCACCGGGGAGCTGTTTTTT
TRBJ2-7	many	TRBV11-2	TRBD1	CASSSGTGGHEQYF	TGTGCCAGCAGCTCCGGGACAGGGGGCCACGAGCAGTACTTC
TRBJ1-2	.	TRBV10-3	.	CAIGEVDGRYGYTF	TGTGCCATCGGGGAAGTGGACGGTCGATATGGCTACACCTTC
TRBJ2-1	.	TRBV7-2	TRBD2	CASSLTSADEQFF	TGTGCCAGCAGCCTGACTAGCGCCGATGAGCAGTTCTTC
TRBJ1-5	few	TRBV6-1	.	CASSRPADQPQHF	TGTGCCAGCAGTCGACCAGCCGATCAGCCCCAGCATTTT
TRBJ1-1	many	TRBV27	.	CASSLSAPTGFTEAFF	TGTGCCAGCAGTTTATCCGCCCCAACAGGGTTCACTGAAGCTTTCTTT
TRBJ2-7	.	TRBV19	TRBD1	CASSRTGISYEQYF	TGTGCCAGTAGTAGGACAGGGATCTCCTACGAGCAGTACTTC
TRBJ2-1	few	TRBV19	.	CASSTLGSYNEQFF	TGTGCCAGTAGTACCCTTGGATCCTACAATGAGCAGTTCTTC
TRBJ2-5	.	TRBV5-4	.	CASREFGSQETQYF	TGTGCCAGCAGGGAGTTCGGGTCCCAAGAGACCCAGTACTTC
TRBJ2-3	few	TRBV7-9	.	CASSLGPLYPPGPQYF	TGTGCCAGCAGCCTCGGCCCCCTTTACCCCCCCGGGCCGCAGTATTTT
TRBJ1-6	.	TRBV5-1	.	CASSLDANSPLHF	TGCGCCAGCAGCTTGGATGCTAATTCACCCCTCCACTTT
TRBJ1-1	.	TRBV28	.	CASSFRQEAFF	TGTGCCAGCAGTTTTAGACAGGAAGCTTTCTTT
TRBJ2-3	many	TRBV24-1	.	CATSRGFTDTQYF	TGTGCCACCTCCAGGGGATTCACAGATACGCAGTATTTT
TRBJ1-1	.	TRBV14	.	CASSQDDDENTEAFF	TGTGCCAGCAGCCAAGATGACGACGAGAACACTGAAGCTTTCTTT
TRBJ2-1	few	TRBV9	TRBD1	CASSDEFGTAPLGEQFF	TGTGCCAGCAGCGACGAATTCGGGACAGCCCCTTTGGGTGAGCAGTTCTTC
TRBJ1-1	.	TRBV7-9	.	CASSLAQFEAFF	TGTGCCAGCAGCTTAGCACAGTTTGAAGCTTTCTTT
TRBJ2-5	many	TRBV7-8	TRBD1	CASSSTYDRVRKQETQYF	TGTGCCAGCAGCAGCACCTATGACAGGGTTAGGAAACAAGAGACCCAGTACTTC
TRBJ2-2	many	TRBV10-3	.	CAISEWNRPNTGELFF	TGTGCCATCAGTGAGTGGAACAGACCGAACACCGGGGAGCTGTTTTTT
TRBJ2-1	.	TRBV2	TRBD1	CASTGDSGEQFF	TGTGCCAGCACCGGGGACAGTGGAGAGCAGTTCTTC
TRBJ2-7	.	TRBV10-3	TRBD2	CAIRGTSGGSSYEQYF	TGTGCCATCAGGGGGACTAGCGGGGGCAGCTCCTACGAGCAGTACTTC
TRBJ1-1	.	TRBV27	TRBD1	CASSFLSTGERDTEAFF	TGTGCCAGCAGTTTCCTCAGCACAGGGGAGCGGGACACTGAAGCTTTCTTT
TRBJ1-3	many	TRBV7-3	.	CASSMGMGNTIYF	TGTGCCAGCAGCATGGGCATGGGAAACACCATATATTTT
TRBJ2-7	.	TRBV2	TRBD1	CASSDPRGTDHYEQYF	TGTGCCAGCAGTGACCCCCGTGGGACAGATCACTACGAGCAGTACTTC